The T cell receptor beta chain under discussion was sequenced for a study of identical twins. Study findings and constraints: Those out-of-frame alpha sequences shared by twins showed an excess of low generation probability. Conclusions were drawn cross-sectionally by statistical analysis, without following the same donors.

There are many counts of this clonotype. Its antigen remains unknown. Healthy Caucasians provided all donations. Template switching, a step in the protocol, added a universal primer site, and cDNA carried unique molecular identifiers. TCRdb recomputed calls from the 5' RACE reads with MiXCR, one row per CDR3 protein. This table has about 250,000 distinct CDR3 sequences, roughly 8% appearing once. The germline gives CDR1 MNHEY, CDR2 SVGEGT. CDR3 size: 13 residues. V dropped 7 bases and J dropped 6; count of bases not matched to a gene: 6. These data were likewise used in another study, on yellow fever vaccine responses in identical twins.

The chain employs TRBV6-2 or TRBV6-3 and TRBJ1-1; 9 bases fit TRBD1. The receptor was derived from a woman aged 18-35 years in good health. The sequenced sample was CD8+ T cells sorted from blood. The CDR3: CASNDRGDPEAFF. DNA for the CDR3: TGTGCCAGCAACGACAGGGGGGATCCTGAAGCTTTCTTT.